The 19 T cell receptor beta chains listed next were all sequenced from one sample in a study of vaccination effects on CD4 cells after COVID-19. Measured with immunoSEQ multiplex PCR; TCRdb has only the in-frame clones, and not every one. The sample lists approximately 37,000 clones; over 60% were seen once. Prior to sequencing, the ViraFEST assay stimulated PBMC with viral peptide pools, which expanded the antigen-specific CD4+ T cells. Following culture for about ten days, CD4+ T cells were isolated. By PCR, the person was confirmed to have had SARS-CoV-2 infection between March and December 2020. The antigens of these receptors remain unknown. The starting material was CD4+ T cells from PBMCs cultured with a peptide pool, obtained before COVID-19 vaccination. The receptor source for this set is a human donor who had a prior SARS-CoV-2 infection.

V is TRBV3-1 (or the pseudogene TRBV3-2) and J is TRBJ2-5; 7 bases are a match to TRBD2. The CDR3 loop spans 15 amino acids. J lost 7 bases, V lost 1 base, and 9 bases had no gene match. CDR1 is LGHDT and CDR2 is YNNKEL in the germline V gene (reference sequence). The CDR3 nucleotides are TGTGCCAGCAGCCAAGGGCTAGCGGAATCTGGGACCCAGTACTTC. It encodes CASSQGLAESGTQYF.

This chain links TRBV5-1 with TRBJ2-7, with 8 positions matching TRBD1. The V gene end was trimmed by 4 bases and the J gene end by 0 bases; junction bases not matched to a gene: 9. Per germline, CDR1 SGHRS and CDR2 YFSETQ. The CDR3 contains 16 residues. The CDR3 protein is CASSHQGAGSSYEQYF. The CDR3 bases are TGCGCCAGCAGCCATCAGGGGGCGGGGAGCTCCTACGAGCAGTACTTC.

There are a few counts of this clone. CDR3 residues: CASSSLQRLAPKFF. In DNA form, the CDR3 reads TGTGCCAGCAGCTCACTGCAAAGGTTAGCACCAAAGTTCTTC. The chain has TRBV7-9 and TRBJ2-1; D ambiguous. V dropped 4 bases and J dropped 14 bases, with 21 bases sitting between them. Germline V CDR1 and CDR2: SEHNR, FQNEAQ (reference sequence). The CDR3 has 14 amino acids.

This clone came up a few times. The rearrangement links TRBV18 to TRBJ2-7; D may be TRBD1 (6 bases). The CDR3 is 15 residues long. From germline, CDR1 is KGHSH and CDR2 LQKENI. The ends were cut back, 3 bases at V and 5 bases at J, with 17 bases in the middle. The CDR3 sequence: CASSPHLTGLDEQYF. CDR3 DNA: TGTGCCAGCTCACCTCATTTGACAGGTTTGGACGAGCAGTACTTC. Together with reference TRBV18 and TRBJ2-7, the CDR3 gives the full variable domain: NAGVMQNPRHLVRRRGQEARLRCSPMKGHSHVYWYRQLPEEGLKFMVYLQKENIIDESGMPKERFSAEFPKEGPSILRIQQVVRGDSAAYFCASSPHLTGLDEQYFGPGTRLTVT.

V gene TRBV5-6 combines with J gene TRBJ2-7, with TRBD2 as a possible D gene (5 bases). The CDR3 covers 15 residues. Trimming removed 3 bases at V and 6 bases at J, with 19 bases between. Germline CDR1 SGHDT, CDR2 YYEEEE. The CDR3: CASSSRTGREREQYF. In DNA form, the CDR3 reads TGTGCCAGCAGCTCCCGGACGGGAAGAGAACGCGAGCAGTACTTC.

The chain combines TRBV10-3 with TRBJ2-5; possibly TRBD2 for D (6 bases). This CDR3 comprises 12 residues. The germline CDR1 and CDR2 sequences are ENHRY and SYGVKD. Trimming took off 7 bases at V and 4 bases at J, with 10 bases between the two ends. CDR3 loop: CAINQGGETQYF. The CDR3 nucleotides are TGTGCCATCAACCAGGGAGGAGAGACCCAGTACTTC.

J is TRBJ2-2 and V is TRBV7-2, with D uncertain. V lost 3 bases and J lost 3, with 11 bases in between. CDR1 is SGHTA and CDR2 is FQGNSA in the germline V gene. This CDR3 comprises 15 residues. CDR3 bases: TGTGCCAGCAGCTTGGCAGTGAGAGACACCGGGGAGCTGTTTTTT. As protein: CASSLAVRDTGELFF.

The chain carries TRBV5-1 and TRBJ1-2; unclear D gene. Per germline, CDR1 SGHRS and CDR2 YFSETQ. The CDR3 covers 16 residues. V was cut by 4 bases and J by 6 bases, with 22 bases left in between. As DNA, the CDR3 is TGCGCCAGCAGCCTACCCCGAGGGCCTACTCGGGATGGCTACACCTTC. As protein: CASSLPRGPTRDGYTF.

This rearrangement joins TRBV27 to TRBJ1-1; D is possibly TRBD1 (6 bases). The CDR3 is made up of 16 amino acids. The V end was cut by 4 bases, the J end by 0 bases, with 15 bases between. CDR1 is MNHEY and CDR2 is SMNVEV in the germline V gene (reference sequence). CDR3: CASSSRPGHLNTEAFF. In nucleotides, the CDR3 is TGTGCCAGCAGTTCACGTCCGGGACACCTGAACACTGAAGCTTTCTTT.

The gene calls are TRBV9 and TRBJ2-1; D might be TRBD1 (6 bases). This CDR3 is built from 16 residues. Per the germline V gene, CDR1 is SGDLS and CDR2 is YYNGEE. Deletions cut 3 bases from V and 7 bases from J, with 20 bases between. CDR3 sequence reads: CASSDPMTGPGNEQFF. The DNA of the CDR3 is TGTGCCAGCAGCGACCCGATGACAGGTCCTGGGAATGAGCAGTTCTTC.

CDR3 DNA: TGTGCCAGCAGCTTCACCACAGGGGGGACCCAAGAGACCCAGTACTTC. Amino acids: CASSFTTGGTQETQYF. This sequence joins TRBV5-5 and TRBJ2-5, with TRBD1 matching 8 bases. Germline-derived CDR1 and CDR2 are SGHKS and YYEKEE (reference sequence). There are 16 residues in the CDR3. V lost 2 bases and J lost 1; bases outside the gene matches: 7.

The rearrangement uses TRBV6-5 and TRBJ1-5; D gene unclear. The V end lost 9 bases, the J end lost 5 bases, and 14 bases lay between the germline ends. The length of the CDR3 is 13 residues. Germline loops: CDR1 MNHEY, CDR2 SVGAGI. The CDR3 coding sequence is TGTGCCAGGTCCGCGGGCCCGGATCAGCCCCAGCATTTT. Translating it yields CARSAGPDQPQHF.

The gene calls are TRBV27 and TRBJ2-7; perhaps TRBD1 as D (5 bases). The germline CDR1 and CDR2 sequences are MNHEY and SMNVEV (reference sequence). V lost 4 bases to trimming and J lost 2 bases, with 15 bases between them. The CDR3 length is 15 residues. CDR3 residues: CASSSTPDRPYEQYF. CDR3 coding DNA: TGTGCCAGCAGTTCCACCCCCGACAGACCCTACGAGCAGTACTTC.

V usage is TRBV14 and J usage is TRBJ2-7; 10 bases align to TRBD2. Germline CDR1 and CDR2: SGHDN and FVKESK. Germline trimming cut 4 bases from V and 4 bases from J; bases unmatched to any gene: 13. The CDR3 consists of 17 residues. The CDR3 region is CASSPYSPGLAYYEQYF. The CDR3 DNA sequence: TGTGCCAGCAGCCCCTACTCACCGGGACTAGCGTATTACGAGCAGTACTTC.

This rearrangement joins TRBV12-3 or TRBV12-4 to TRBJ1-2; maybe TRBD1 (5 bases). This CDR3 is built from 13 residues. Trimming left V 3 bases short and J 3 bases short, with 8 bases between. The CDR3 DNA sequence: TGTGCCAGCAGTTTCCGGGGCCACTATGGCTACACCTTC. As protein: CASSFRGHYGYTF.

The V gene is TRBV6-5, the J gene TRBJ2-5; TRBD2 aligns across 8 bases. CDR1 and CDR2 from the germline V gene are MNHEY and SVGAGI. The CDR3 runs 14 residues. V was pared by 6 bases and J by 5 bases, with 8 bases of the junction left unmatched. The CDR3 nucleotides read TGTGCCAGCAGGTGGGTCGGGAGGGCGGAGACCCAGTACTTC. This gives the protein CASRWVGRAETQYF.

This chain connects TRBV5-1 to TRBJ2-5; no firm D call. The germline V gene has CDR1 SGHRS and CDR2 YFSETQ. Trimming cost V 0 bases and J 1 base, with 4 bases left between them. The CDR3 runs to 13 residues. The DNA of the CDR3 is TGCGCCAGCAGCTTGGCCATCCAAGAGACCCAGTACTTC. Protein product: CASSLAIQETQYF.

The chain is built from TRBV27 and TRBJ2-7, with 8 positions matching TRBD1. Germline V gene sequence: CDR1 MNHEY, CDR2 SMNVEV (reference sequence). The length of the CDR3 is 16 residues. V lost 4 bases, J lost 1 base, and 9 bases stayed unmatched. The CDR3 is CASSSSYWTGSYEQYF. The DNA of the CDR3 is TGTGCCAGCAGTTCCAGCTATTGGACAGGGTCCTACGAGCAGTACTTC.

The CDR3 coding sequence is TGTGCCAGCAGCCTCGGTGGGACAGACAACACTGAAGCTTTCTTT. Its translation is CASSLGGTDNTEAFF. The chain carries TRBV4-2 and TRBJ1-1; the match to TRBD1 covers 7 bases. The CDR3 has 15 amino acids. With 4 bases clipped from V and 2 bases from J, the junction kept 7 bases outside the gene matches. Per the germline V gene, CDR1 is LGHNA and CDR2 is YNFKEQ.